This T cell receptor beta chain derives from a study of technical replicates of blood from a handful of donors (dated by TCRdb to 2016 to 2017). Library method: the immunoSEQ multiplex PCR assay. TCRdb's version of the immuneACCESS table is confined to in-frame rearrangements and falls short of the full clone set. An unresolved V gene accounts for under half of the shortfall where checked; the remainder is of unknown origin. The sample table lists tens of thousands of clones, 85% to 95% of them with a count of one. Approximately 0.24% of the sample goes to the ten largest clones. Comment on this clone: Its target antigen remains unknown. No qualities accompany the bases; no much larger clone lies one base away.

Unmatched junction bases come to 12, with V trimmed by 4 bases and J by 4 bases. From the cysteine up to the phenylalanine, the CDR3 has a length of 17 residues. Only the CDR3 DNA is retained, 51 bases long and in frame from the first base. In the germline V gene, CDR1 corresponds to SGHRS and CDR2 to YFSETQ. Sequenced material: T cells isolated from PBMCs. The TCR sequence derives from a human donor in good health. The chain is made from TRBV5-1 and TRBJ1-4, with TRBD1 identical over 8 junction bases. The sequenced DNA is TGCGCCAGCAGCCGAGGGGTAATAGACAGGGGTAATGAAAAACTGTTTTTT. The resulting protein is CASSRGVIDRGNEKLFF.